A single sample gave rise to the 21 T cell receptor beta chains below, sequenced in a study of T cells after yellow fever vaccination. TCRdb redid the calling of the 5' RACE reads with MiXCR, one entry per CDR3 protein. This sample yields some 350,000 distinct CDR3 sequences, of which over 4% are seen a single time; 20% to 25% belongs to the top ten. The material sequenced was PBMCs, taken 5 days after the yellow fever booster vaccination. The source is a young man who received the YFV17D yellow fever vaccine.

This clonotype has a handful of counts. This chain uses TRBV7-2 with TRBJ2-2; D uncertain. The germline V gene encodes CDR1 SGHTA and CDR2 FQGNSA. V was shortened by 7 bases and J by 7 bases, with 7 bases between the two germline ends. The CDR3 covers 11 residues. CDR3 loop: CASTLYGELFF. The CDR3 coding sequence is TGTGCCAGCACCCTTTACGGGGAGCTGTTTTTT.

The chain's CDR3 is CASSLLGQDYNEQFF. The CDR3 DNA follows: TGTGCCAGCAGCCTTTTGGGTCAAGACTACAATGAGCAGTTCTTC. The rearrangement joins TRBV4-2 to TRBJ2-1; D not certain. Germline V gene lookup returns CDR1 LGHNA and CDR2 YNFKEQ. V dropped 4 bases and J dropped 3 bases, with 13 bases sitting between them. The CDR3 runs to 15 residues.

The rearrangement links TRBV25-1 to TRBJ1-5; TRBD1 aligns across 7 bases. Germline lookup yields CDR1 MGHDK and CDR2 SYGVNS. CDR3 length: 17 residues. The J segment lost 6 bases and the V segment lost 3 bases, leaving 14 bases of the junction unmatched. The chain's CDR3 is CASSDGQGGFGGQPQHF. CDR3 DNA sequence: TGTGCCAGCAGTGATGGGCAGGGGGGGTTCGGCGGTCAGCCCCAGCATTTT. Supplemented by reference TRBV25-1 and TRBJ1-5, the full variable domain reads EADIYQTPRYLVIGTGKKITLECSQTMGHDKMYWYQQDPGMELHLIHYSYGVNSTEKGDLSSESTVSRIRTEHFPLTLESARPSHTSQYLCASSDGQGGFGGQPQHFGDGTRLSIL.

This clonotype was counted between two and nine times. The chain is built from TRBV19 and TRBJ1-5, with TRBD1 matching over 7 bases. The CDR3 is 13 residues long. With 10 bases clipped from V and 2 bases from J, the junction kept 5 bases outside the gene matches. Germline values: CDR1 LNHDA, CDR2 SQIVND (reference sequence). The CDR3 reads CATAGTGNQPQHF. CDR3 bases: TGTGCCACCGCGGGGACAGGCAATCAGCCCCAGCATTTT.

This clonotype was detected ten times or more. The CDR3 nucleotides are TGCGCCAGCAGCCAACAACCACAGTACCCAGCGTATGGCTACACCTTC. Translating gives CASSQQPQYPAYGYTF. The chain is built from TRBV4-3 and TRBJ1-2; D is uncertain. The germline V gene has CDR1 LGHNA and CDR2 YSLEER. The CDR3 covers 16 residues. Trimming cost V 2 bases and J 5 bases, with 18 bases left between them.

This clonotype turned up a few times. The V gene is TRBV10-2, the J gene TRBJ2-6; D gene ambiguous. V was shortened by 3 bases and J by 0 bases, with 6 bases between the two germline ends. The CDR3 is 15 residues long. Per germline, CDR1 WSHSY and CDR2 SAAADI. The CDR3 DNA sequence: TGCGCCAGCAGTGAATATTTCTCTGGGGCCAACGTCCTGACTTTC. Its translation: CASSEYFSGANVLTF.

This chain links TRBV6-6 with TRBJ1-2; the D is unclear. Trimming removed 0 bases from V and 6 bases from J, with 5 bases in between. CDR1 and CDR2 from the germline V gene are MNHNY and SVGAGI (reference sequence). The CDR3 loop spans 12 amino acids. In nucleotides, the CDR3 is TGTGCCAGCAGTTACTCGTTCGATGGCTACACCTTC. Translating gives CASSYSFDGYTF.

This clonotype appeared a few times. The chain recombines TRBV20-1 with TRBJ1-5; D gene ambiguous. The CDR3 has 13 amino acids. CDR1 is DFQATT, CDR2 SNEGSKA, per germline (reference sequence). The V end lost 3 bases, the J end lost 5 bases, and 11 bases lay between the germline ends. CDR3 bases: TGCAGTGCTAGCGTAGGATGGGATCAGCCCCAGCATTTT. It codes for CSASVGWDQPQHF.

The chain has TRBV29-1 and TRBJ2-7, with D maybe TRBD2 (6 bases). The CDR3 is made up of 11 amino acids. The ends were cut back, 6 bases at V and 3 bases at J, with 9 bases in the middle. Germline assignment: CDR1 SQVTM and CDR2 ANQGSEA. The chain's CDR3 is CSVSGGYEQYF. CDR3 DNA: TGCAGCGTCTCCGGGGGCTACGAGCAGTACTTC.

This clonotype was seen more than once but under ten times. The V and J genes are TRBV20-1 and TRBJ2-3; 14 bases line up with TRBD2. The CDR3 is 19 amino acids. In germline, CDR1 is DFQATT, CDR2 SNEGSKA (reference sequence). J gave up 2 bases and V 5 bases, and 15 bases lay outside the gene matches. The chain's CDR3 is CSASDVRTSGGRLTDTQYF. The CDR3 bases are TGCAGTGCTTCAGACGTCCGGACTAGCGGGGGGCGACTCACAGATACGCAGTATTTT.

The J gene is TRBJ1-1, the V gene TRBV20-1; possible D gene TRBD1, 5 bases. The CDR3 extends over 12 amino acids. Germline assignment: CDR1 DFQATT and CDR2 SNEGSKA (reference sequence). V was pared by 1 base and J by 6 bases, with 9 bases between. DNA for the CDR3: TGCAGTGCTAGAGCGGGGCGATCTGAAGCTTTCTTT. Its protein is CSARAGRSEAFF.

The chain recombines TRBV12-3 or TRBV12-4 with TRBJ2-7; D gene unclear. The CDR3 consists of 13 residues. Between the trimmed V and J ends, which lost 6 bases and 4 bases, there was a span of 13 bases. DNA of the CDR3: TGTGCCAGCAGCTCCTGGCCCAATTACGAGCAGTACTTC. Its protein product is CASSSWPNYEQYF.

The table lists this clonotype with many counts. The chain couples TRBV20-1 to TRBJ1-6; no clear D gene. Germline V gives CDR1 DFQATT, CDR2 SNEGSKA (reference sequence). The CDR3 consists of 14 residues. With 6 bases removed from V and 10 bases from J, the gap between germline ends came to 19 bases. As DNA, the CDR3 is TGCAGTGCCAGAACTTTCGGGCCACCCTCACCCCTCCACTTT. Translated: CSARTFGPPSPLHF.

The chain carries TRBV21-1 and TRBJ2-2; the table's TRBD2 call for D was not verified on the DNA. TRBV21-1 is a documented pseudogene. This CDR3 has 20 amino acids. CDR3 loop: CASSNVKGEGTQANTGELFF. The CDR3 nucleotides are TGTGCCAGCAGCAATGTAAAGGGGGAGGGGACCCAAGCGAACACCGGGGAGCTGTTTTTT.

The rearrangement links TRBV24-1 to TRBJ2-3, with D maybe TRBD2 (6 bases). This CDR3 region has 18 residues. Germline CDR1 is KGHDR and CDR2 is SFDVKD. The V end was cut by 3 bases, the J end by 0 bases, with 18 bases between. The CDR3 loop reads CATSDTLLARPSTDTQYF. CDR3 coding DNA: TGTGCCACCAGTGATACCCTACTAGCCCGTCCTAGCACAGATACGCAGTATTTT.

The V and J genes are TRBV7-6 and TRBJ2-7; either TRBD1 or TRBD2 may supply D (5 bases each). Trimming stripped 5 bases from V and 9 bases from J, with 17 bases between. Germline CDR1 reads SGHVS; CDR2 reads FNYEAQ. The CDR3 covers 13 residues. CDR3: CASSLRLGVGQYF. The CDR3 DNA sequence: TGTGCCAGCAGCCTCAGGTTGGGGGTGGGGCAGTACTTC. Drawing the rest from reference TRBV7-6 and TRBJ2-7, the complete variable domain is GAGVSQSPRYKVTKRGQDVALRCDPISGHVSLYWYRQALGQGPEFLTYFNYEAQQDKSGLPNDRFSAERPEGSISTLTIQRTEQRDSAMYRCASSLRLGVGQYFGPGTRLTVT.

This rearrangement joins TRBV5-1 to TRBJ1-1; no clear D. V lost 3 bases and J lost 4, with 13 bases in between. CDR1 SGHRS and CDR2 YFSETQ come from the germline V gene. The CDR3 runs 14 residues. The CDR3 loop reads CASSWGGGLTEAFF. CDR3 in DNA: TGCGCCAGCAGCTGGGGTGGAGGTCTCACTGAAGCTTTCTTT.

The chain couples TRBV7-9 to TRBJ1-3; D remains unclear. The germline V gene encodes CDR1 SEHNR and CDR2 FQNEAQ (reference sequence). V lost 2 bases, J lost 0 bases, and 11 bases lay in between. The CDR3 totals 16 residues. The CDR3 DNA follows: TGTGCCAGCAGCTTACCTCACGGTTCCTCTGGAAACACCATATATTTT. This encodes CASSLPHGSSGNTIYF.

There are a few counts of this clonotype. The chain links TRBV18 to TRBJ1-3, with TRBD1 matching 7 bases. This CDR3 is built from 21 residues. V was clipped by 6 bases and J by 1 base; unmatched bases: 24. Germline V gives CDR1 KGHSH, CDR2 LQKENI. CDR3 loop: CASSVFFAGTVRILSGNTIYF. The CDR3 DNA reads as TGTGCCAGCTCCGTTTTTTTTGCCGGGACAGTGAGAATTTTATCTGGAAACACCATATATTTT. The complete variable domain, with remaining parts taken from reference TRBV18 and TRBJ1-3, reads NAGVMQNPRHLVRRRGQEARLRCSPMKGHSHVYWYRQLPEEGLKFMVYLQKENIIDESGMPKERFSAEFPKEGPSILRIQQVVRGDSAAYFCASSVFFAGTVRILSGNTIYFGEGSWLTVV.

Ten or more counts support this clonotype. This chain joins TRBV20-1 and TRBJ2-3; 11 nucleotides match TRBD2. The CDR3 runs to 15 residues. Per germline, CDR1 DFQATT and CDR2 SNEGSKA (reference sequence). V shed 5 bases, J shed 8 bases, and the junction held 12 bases outside the gene matches. CDR3 bases: TGCAGTGCTCCCACTAGCGGGGGACCCTCAGCTACGCAGTATTTT. The encoded protein is CSAPTSGGPSATQYF.

The chain uses TRBV20-1 and TRBJ2-1; 12 bases align to TRBD2. With V trimmed by 0 bases and J by 4 bases, 4 bases remained unmatched. Germline V gene sequence: CDR1 DFQATT, CDR2 SNEGSKA (reference sequence). The CDR3 runs to 16 residues. As DNA, the CDR3 is TGCAGTGCTAGAGAACTAGCGGGGGGATCATACAATGAGCAGTTCTTC. Translated, it gives CSARELAGGSYNEQFF.